This T cell receptor beta chain was retrieved from a study of naive and memory T cell subsets. This clonotype was detected many times. Two oligonucleotides, mixed equimolar, formed the beta constant-region primer covering TRBC1 and TRBC2. Using its own MiXCR run on the UMI-ligation and nested PCR reads, TCRdb lists one record per CDR3 protein. Of about 3,000 distinct CDR3 sequences listed, 7.3% were seen once; the top ten hold under 85%. The V and J ends lost 0 bases and 3 bases, in that order; junction bases with no gene match: 2. The CDR3 runs 16 residues. Per germline, CDR1 MRHNA and CDR2 SNTAGT. The chain recombines TRBV6-4 with TRBJ2-3, with 11 bases lining up with TRBD2. This receptor was identified in a human donor in good health. Input material: effector memory CD8+ T cells from blood. Sample subset: effector memory, CD45RA- CD27-. CDR3 in DNA: TGTGCCAGCAGTGACTCGACTAGCGGGATGACAGATACGCAGTATTTT. Translated: CASSDSTSGMTDTQYF.